The 10 T cell receptor beta chains below all came from one sample that was sequenced in a study of metastatic and nonmetastatic thyroid tumors. With MiXCR, TCRdb called clones anew from the PCR reads. The sample contains approximately 2,100 clones, roughly 24% of which appear only once. All patients reached thyroid surgery having received no treatment beforehand. Sequencing used adjacent normal tissue. These receptors were taken from a male donor with papillary thyroid cancer or a benign thyroid nodule (not recorded which). Some clones in this sample may be carry-over from other donors' samples.

The gene calls are TRBV28 and TRBJ2-3, with 8 nucleotides matching TRBD2. V was pared by 7 bases and J by 2 bases, with 8 bases of the junction left unmatched. The germline gives CDR1 MDHEN, CDR2 SYDVKM. The CDR3 is made up of 15 amino acids. CDR3 sequence reads: CASMRAGDYTDTQYF. The CDR3 DNA sequence: TGTGCCAGCATGAGAGCGGGGGATTACACAGATACGCAGTATTTT.

This clone was observed a few times. The chain links TRBV6-2 or TRBV6-3 to TRBJ2-7; D is possibly TRBD2 (5 bases). Trimming cost V 5 bases and J 0 bases, with 11 bases left between them. Germline V gene data show CDR1 as MNHEY and CDR2 as SVGEGT. There are 14 residues in the CDR3. CDR3 nucleotides: TGTGCCAGCAGTCTCCGACGGGGCTCCTACGAGCAGTACTTC. As protein: CASSLRRGSYEQYF.

This clone was seen more than once but under ten times. The rearrangement links TRBV15 to TRBJ1-5; D is perhaps TRBD1 (5 bases). CDR3 length: 17 amino acids. The V end was cut by 0 bases, the J end by 0 bases, with 12 bases between. Per germline, CDR1 LNHNV and CDR2 YYDKDF (reference sequence). Here the CDR3 reads CATSRDSGLGSNQPQHF. Here the CDR3 DNA reads TGTGCCACCAGCAGAGATTCAGGGTTGGGTAGCAATCAGCCCCAGCATTTT.

This clone was counted between two and nine times. The germline gene is not matched at one end of the junction; a read error may be the cause. The CDR3: CACSRQGGETQYF. CDR3 sequence (DNA): TGTGCCTGCAGTCGACAGGGTGGGGAGACCCAGTACTTC. The rearrangement uses TRBV2 and TRBJ2-5, with 7 bases lining up with TRBD1. In germline, CDR1 is SNHLY, CDR2 FYNNEI. This CDR3 has 13 residues. The whole variable domain, filled in from reference TRBV2 and TRBJ2-5, reads EPEVTQTPSHQVTQMGQEVILRCVPISNHLYFYWYRQILGQKVEFLVSFYNNEISEKSEIFDDQFSVERPDGSNFTLKIRSTKLEDSAMYFCACSRQGGETQYFGPGTRLLVL.

This clone turned up a few times. The CDR3 loop is CASNSGGAGNEQYF. The CDR3 bases are TGTGCCAGCAACAGCGGGGGGGCTGGAAACGAGCAGTACTTC. The gene calls are TRBV6-1 and TRBJ2-7, with 10 bases lining up with TRBD2. CDR1 and CDR2 from the germline V gene are MNHNS and SASEGT. The J segment lost 5 bases and the V segment lost 7 bases, leaving 8 bases of the junction unmatched. This CDR3 spans 14 amino acids.

Sample share makes this clone large. The CDR3 reads CASSIDRAQGDDYGYTF. The CDR3 nucleotides are TGTGCCAGTAGTATAGATCGGGCACAGGGGGATGACTATGGCTACACCTTC. The rearrangement uses TRBV19 and TRBJ1-2; 8 bases agree with TRBD1. CDR3 size: 17 residues. The J segment lost 3 bases and the V segment lost 0 bases, leaving 9 bases of the junction unmatched. Germline-derived CDR1 and CDR2 are LNHDA and SQIVND (reference sequence).

In its sample, this clone is large. The sample holds other DNA sequences that translate to the same CDR3. The chain combines TRBV5-1 with TRBJ1-3; unclear D gene. The CDR3 runs to 13 residues. In germline, CDR1 is SGHRS, CDR2 YFSETQ. Trimming stripped 0 bases from V and 5 bases from J, with 6 bases between. In DNA form, the CDR3 reads TGCGCCAGCAGCTTGGACTTTCGAAACACCATATATTTT. Encoded protein: CASSLDFRNTIYF.

This clone was seen only a few times. The V call is TRBV19, the J call TRBJ2-4, with 10 bases matching TRBD1. The CDR3 length is 15 residues. Trimming took 5 bases from V and 4 from J; bases not matched to a gene: 5. Germline V gene sequence: CDR1 LNHDA, CDR2 SQIVND (reference sequence). CDR3 loop: CASSLGTGEKNIQYF. The CDR3 nucleotides are TGTGCCAGTAGTTTGGGGACAGGGGAGAAAAACATTCAGTACTTC.

By share, this clone counts as medium-sized. This chain connects TRBV13 to TRBJ1-1; D gene unclear. The CDR3 has 12 amino acids. In germline, CDR1 is PRHDT, CDR2 FYEKMQ (reference sequence). V gave up 5 bases and J gave up 5 bases, with 9 bases separating them. CDR3 loop: CASSLLKTEAFF. In nucleotides, the CDR3 is TGTGCCAGCAGCCTATTAAAGACTGAAGCTTTCTTT.

This clone is large (0.1 to 1%). The rearrangement uses TRBV28 and TRBJ1-1, with D uncertain. Germline values: CDR1 MDHEN, CDR2 SYDVKM. The CDR3 consists of 16 residues. Between the trimmed V and J ends, which lost 2 bases and 0 bases, there was a span of 13 bases. The DNA for the CDR3 is TGTGCCAGCAGTTTAAGCAGTTCCGGGTTGAACACTGAAGCTTTCTTT. Protein: CASSLSSSGLNTEAFF.